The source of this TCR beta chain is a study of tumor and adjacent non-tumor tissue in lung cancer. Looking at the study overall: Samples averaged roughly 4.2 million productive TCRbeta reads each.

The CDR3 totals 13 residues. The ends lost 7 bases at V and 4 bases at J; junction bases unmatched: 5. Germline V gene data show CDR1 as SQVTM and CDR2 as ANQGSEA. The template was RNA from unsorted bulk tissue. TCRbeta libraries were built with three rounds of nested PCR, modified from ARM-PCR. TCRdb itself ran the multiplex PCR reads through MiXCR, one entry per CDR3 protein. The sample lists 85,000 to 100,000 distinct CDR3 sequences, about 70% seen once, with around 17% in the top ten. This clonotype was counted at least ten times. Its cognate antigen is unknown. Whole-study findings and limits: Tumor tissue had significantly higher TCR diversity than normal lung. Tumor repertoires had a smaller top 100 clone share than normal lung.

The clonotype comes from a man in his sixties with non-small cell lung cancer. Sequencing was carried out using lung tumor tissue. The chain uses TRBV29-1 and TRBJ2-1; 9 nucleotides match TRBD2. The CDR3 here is CSETSGSYNEQFF. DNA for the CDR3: TGCAGCGAGACTAGCGGATCATACAATGAGCAGTTCTTC.